The 22 T cell receptor beta chains reported below all come from one sample, sequenced in a study of T cells in Graves' hyperthyroidism and ophthalmopathy. What was amplified from RNA transcripts were TCR beta CDR3 regions. The TCR CDR3 first-round RT-PCR relied on the HTBI primer set. TCRdb used MiXCR to reprocess the multiplex PCR reads, holding one entry per CDR3 protein. In the table there are approximately 600,000 distinct CDR3 sequences, more than 13% of which are singletons. The specimen was blood. The source of these receptors is a woman aged 18-29 years with Graves' ophthalmopathy.

There are many counts of this clonotype. The chain is built from TRBV3-1 and TRBJ2-5; 7 nucleotides match TRBD1. Germline loops: CDR1 LGHDT, CDR2 YNNKEL (reference sequence). V was clipped by 2 bases and J by 1 base; unmatched bases: 4. This CDR3 spans 15 amino acids. CDR3 DNA sequence: TGTGCCAGCAGCCAAAACGGACAGGCCCAAGAGACCCAGTACTTC. Amino acids: CASSQNGQAQETQYF.

The chain recombines TRBV20-1 with TRBJ1-4; TRBD1 agrees at 12 bases. The germline V gene has CDR1 DFQATT and CDR2 SNEGSKA (reference sequence). J was trimmed by 5 bases and V by 8 bases; bases with no gene match: 9. The CDR3 is 15 residues long. DNA of the CDR3: TGCAGTTTACCGCTGGGACAGGGGGCGAATGAAAAACTGTTTTTT. Its protein product is CSLPLGQGANEKLFF.

The chain combines TRBV12-3 or TRBV12-4 with TRBJ2-5; TRBD1 matches 7 bases. The J segment lost 1 base and the V segment lost 4 bases, leaving 12 bases of the junction unmatched. CDR3 length: 17 residues. The CDR3 is CASSSRTGYTSQETQYF. Written as DNA, the CDR3 is TGTGCCAGCAGTTCCCGGACAGGATATACATCCCAAGAGACCCAGTACTTC.

This clonotype was found many times. The V call is TRBV12-3 or TRBV12-4, the J call TRBJ2-5, with D uncertain. Deletions cut 3 bases from V and 1 base from J, with 6 bases between. The CDR3 extends over 13 amino acids. CDR3 protein: CASSLNSQETQYF. CDR3 nucleotides: TGTGCCAGCAGTTTGAACAGCCAAGAGACCCAGTACTTC.

Many counts were recorded for this clonotype. V and J are TRBV28 and TRBJ2-7; no definite D call. There are 12 residues in the CDR3. The V and J ends lost 5 bases and 3 bases respectively, with 8 bases between them. Germline-derived CDR1 and CDR2 are MDHEN and SYDVKM. The CDR3 protein is CASSISFYEQYF. CDR3 DNA sequence: TGTGCCAGCAGTATATCCTTCTACGAGCAGTACTTC.

In this sample, this clonotype turned up many times. V usage is TRBV20-1 and J usage is TRBJ2-7; D is perhaps TRBD2 (6 bases). The germline V gene has CDR1 DFQATT and CDR2 SNEGSKA (reference sequence). This CDR3 contains 15 residues. V lost 5 bases, J lost 2 bases, and 19 bases lay in between. As DNA, the CDR3 is TGCAGTGCTCTCCCCCTGCGGGGCCGAACCTACGAGCAGTACTTC. Protein: CSALPLRGRTYEQYF.

In this sample, this clonotype turned up a few times. The rearrangement uses TRBV7-2 and TRBJ2-7; D ambiguous. Germline CDR1 and CDR2: SGHTA and FQGNSA. The CDR3 totals 13 residues. V gave up 8 bases and J gave up 4 bases, with 15 bases separating them. CDR3: CASSSQRSYEQYF. The CDR3 nucleotides are TGTGCCAGCTCGAGCCAGCGATCTTACGAGCAGTACTTC.

The chain combines TRBV19 with TRBJ1-5, with D maybe TRBD1 (6 bases). V was pared by 4 bases and J by 6 bases, with 19 bases between. CDR1 and CDR2 from the germline V gene are LNHDA and SQIVND (reference sequence). This CDR3 spans 16 amino acids. The CDR3 loop is CASSTGDGRFGQPQHF. CDR3 DNA: TGTGCCAGTAGTACAGGGGACGGTAGATTCGGTCAGCCCCAGCATTTT.

This clonotype was counted at least ten times. The V call is TRBV20-1, the J call TRBJ2-1; TRBD2 agrees at 10 bases. The CDR3 has 15 residues. The germline CDR1 and CDR2 sequences are DFQATT and SNEGSKA (reference sequence). J was trimmed by 8 bases and V by 6 bases; bases with no gene match: 13. The CDR3 DNA sequence: TGCAGTGCCAGCGACCTAGCGGGAGAAGGGCATGAGCAGTTCTTC. This sequence encodes CSASDLAGEGHEQFF.

This clonotype was seen many times. The V and J genes are TRBV20-1 and TRBJ1-5; D is uncertain. V was cut by 2 bases and J by 8 bases, with 16 bases left in between. Germline V gene lookup returns CDR1 DFQATT and CDR2 SNEGSKA (reference sequence). This CDR3 has 14 amino acids. The CDR3 DNA is TGCAGTGCTAGACCACGGTACTCCTTGAAGCCCCAGCATTTT. Amino acids: CSARPRYSLKPQHF.

The gene calls are TRBV3-1 and TRBJ2-4; 8 bases are a match to TRBD1. Germline V CDR1 and CDR2: LGHDT, YNNKEL (reference sequence). J was trimmed by 6 bases and V by 4 bases; bases with no gene match: 8. The CDR3 length is 15 residues. CDR3 residues: CASSPGFGQGNIQYF. In DNA form, the CDR3 reads TGTGCCAGCAGCCCCGGATTTGGACAGGGAAACATTCAGTACTTC.

This clonotype occurred many times. V usage is TRBV5-1 and J usage is TRBJ1-4; TRBD1 matches at 9 bases. The germline CDR1 and CDR2 sequences are SGHRS and YFSETQ. The V gene end was trimmed by 0 bases and the J gene end by 8 bases; junction bases not matched to a gene: 2. This CDR3 region has 14 residues. The CDR3 nucleotides are TGCGCCAGCAGCTTGGACAGGGGGCACGAAAAACTGTTTTTT. It encodes CASSLDRGHEKLFF.

This chain joins TRBV11-3 and TRBJ2-1; D gene ambiguous. This CDR3 is built from 14 residues. The V end was cut by 2 bases, the J end by 4 bases, with 9 bases between. Germline CDR1 reads SGHNT; CDR2 reads YENEEA. The CDR3 region has the DNA TGTGCCAGCAGCTTATCGGACGGATACAATGAGCAGTTCTTC. Protein product: CASSLSDGYNEQFF.

The J gene is TRBJ2-7, the V gene TRBV6-5; 9 nucleotides align to TRBD1. With 1 base clipped from V and 3 bases from J, the junction kept 13 bases outside the gene matches. Germline values: CDR1 MNHEY, CDR2 SVGAGI. The CDR3 length is 18 residues. CDR3 in amino acids: CASSYYPDRGKGFYEQYF. In DNA form, the CDR3 reads TGTGCCAGCAGTTACTACCCGGACAGGGGTAAAGGGTTCTACGAGCAGTACTTC.

This clonotype appeared many times. The CDR3, as DNA: TGTGCCAGCAGCTTTTTAGCGGGAGGCGCTAGGAGTGAGCAGTTCTTC. This translates into CASSFLAGGARSEQFF. This chain connects TRBV7-3 to TRBJ2-1; TRBD2 aligns across 10 bases. The CDR3 contains 16 residues. V gave up 3 bases and J gave up 9 bases; unmatched junction bases: 11. Looked up from germline, CDR1 is SGHTA and CDR2 is FQGTGA.

The sample holds many counts of this clonotype. The chain couples TRBV7-2 to TRBJ1-2; possibly TRBD1 for D (6 bases). The CDR3 has 15 residues. V lost 0 bases and J lost 8, with 16 bases in between. Germline CDR1 SGHTA, CDR2 FQGNSA. The CDR3 bases are TGTGCCAGCAGCTTAGCGGGGGACACCCTTAAGGGCTACACCTTC. The encoded protein is CASSLAGDTLKGYTF. The full variable domain, its missing parts supplied by reference TRBV7-2 and TRBJ1-2, is GAGVSQSPSNKVTEKGKDVELRCDPISGHTALYWYRQSLGQGLEFLIYFQGNSAPDKSGLPSDRFSAERTGGSVSTLTIQRTQQEDSAVYLCASSLAGDTLKGYTFGSGTRLTVV.

This clonotype was detected a few times. The V gene is TRBV6-1, the J gene TRBJ1-5; 7 bases map to TRBD1. The junction had 14 bases not matched to a gene; V was cut back by 6 bases and J by 3 bases. This CDR3 has 17 residues. CDR1 and CDR2 (germline): MNHNS, SASEGT. CDR3 in amino acids: CASSSLQGGAFNQPQHF. CDR3 nucleotides: TGTGCCAGCAGCTCACTTCAGGGGGGCGCTTTCAATCAGCCCCAGCATTTT.

For this clonotype: Since a much larger clone is just one base distant, this may be a read error. The V and J genes are TRBV16 and TRBJ1-5; 8 bases map to TRBD1. CDR3 length: 14 amino acids. Trimming cost V 6 bases and J 3 bases; bases outside gene matches: 4. Per germline, CDR1 KGHSY and CDR2 FQNENV. The CDR3 loop is CASSRQGYNQPQHF. The CDR3, as DNA: TGTGCCAGCAGTCGACAGGGGTACAATCAGCCCCAGCATTTT.

CDR3 sequence: CASSQERVSGANVLTF. The CDR3, as DNA: TGTGCCAGCAGCCAAGAGAGGGTCTCTGGGGCCAACGTCCTGACTTTC. The chain links TRBV3-1 to TRBJ2-6; a possible D gene is TRBD2 (5 bases). Germline CDR1 reads LGHDT; CDR2 reads YNNKEL (reference sequence). Trimming removed 0 bases from V and 0 bases from J, with 6 bases in between. CDR3 length: 16 amino acids.

In this sample, this clonotype turned up many times. V and J are TRBV2 and TRBJ2-5; possibly TRBD2 for D (5 bases). Germline V gene lookup returns CDR1 SNHLY and CDR2 FYNNEI. CDR3 length equals 12 residues. Trimming took off 9 bases at V and 5 bases at J, with 13 bases between the two ends. This chain's CDR3 is CASYKRAETQYF. In DNA, the CDR3 is TGTGCCAGTTATAAGAGGGCGGAGACCCAGTACTTC.

This clonotype was counted between two and nine times. CDR3 amino acids: CASSLTWTGPQETQYF. CDR3 bases: TGTGCCAGCAGCCTTACCTGGACAGGCCCCCAAGAGACCCAGTACTTC. This chain uses TRBV3-1 with TRBJ2-5; 7 nucleotides line up with TRBD1. The CDR3 runs to 16 residues. From germline, CDR1 is LGHDT and CDR2 YNNKEL (reference sequence). V trimming: 4 bases; J trimming: 1 base; junction bases outside the gene matches: 9.

The chain links TRBV11-3 to TRBJ2-1, with 9 positions matching TRBD2. With V trimmed by 1 base and J by 0 bases, 4 bases remained unmatched. Per the germline V gene, CDR1 is SGHNT and CDR2 is YENEEA. CDR3 length equals 17 residues. This CDR3 is CASSLVGSGGSYNEQFF. Written as DNA, the CDR3 is TGTGCCAGCAGCTTAGTGGGTAGCGGGGGCTCCTACAATGAGCAGTTCTTC.